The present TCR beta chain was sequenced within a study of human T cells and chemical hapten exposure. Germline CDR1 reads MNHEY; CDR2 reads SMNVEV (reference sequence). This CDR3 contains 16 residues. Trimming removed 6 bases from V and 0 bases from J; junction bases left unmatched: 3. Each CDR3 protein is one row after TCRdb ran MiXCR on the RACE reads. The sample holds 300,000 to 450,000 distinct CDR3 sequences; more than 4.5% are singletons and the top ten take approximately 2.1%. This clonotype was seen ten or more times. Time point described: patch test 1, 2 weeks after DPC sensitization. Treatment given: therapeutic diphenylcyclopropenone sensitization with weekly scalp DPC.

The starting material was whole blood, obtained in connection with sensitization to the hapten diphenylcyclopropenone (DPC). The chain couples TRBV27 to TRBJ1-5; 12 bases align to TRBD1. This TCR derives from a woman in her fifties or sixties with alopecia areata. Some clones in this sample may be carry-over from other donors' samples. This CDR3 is CASRGQGAYSNQPQHF. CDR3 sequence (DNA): TGTGCCAGCAGGGGACAGGGGGCCTATAGCAATCAGCCCCAGCATTTT.